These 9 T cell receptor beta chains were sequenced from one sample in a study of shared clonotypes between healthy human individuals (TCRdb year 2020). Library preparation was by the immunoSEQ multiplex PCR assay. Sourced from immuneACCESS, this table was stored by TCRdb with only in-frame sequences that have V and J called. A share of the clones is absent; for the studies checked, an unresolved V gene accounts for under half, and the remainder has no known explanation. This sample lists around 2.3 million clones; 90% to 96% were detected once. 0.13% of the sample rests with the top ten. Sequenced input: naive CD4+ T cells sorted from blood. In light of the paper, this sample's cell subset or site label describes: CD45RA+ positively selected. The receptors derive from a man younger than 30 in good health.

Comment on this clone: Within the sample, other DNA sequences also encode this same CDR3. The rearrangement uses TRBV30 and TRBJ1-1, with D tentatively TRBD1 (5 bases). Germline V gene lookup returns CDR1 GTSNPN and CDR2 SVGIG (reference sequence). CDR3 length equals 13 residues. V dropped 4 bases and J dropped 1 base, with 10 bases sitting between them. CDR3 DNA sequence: TGTGCCTGGACCCGAACAGGGAACACTGAAGCTTTCTTT. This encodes CAWTRTGNTEAFF.

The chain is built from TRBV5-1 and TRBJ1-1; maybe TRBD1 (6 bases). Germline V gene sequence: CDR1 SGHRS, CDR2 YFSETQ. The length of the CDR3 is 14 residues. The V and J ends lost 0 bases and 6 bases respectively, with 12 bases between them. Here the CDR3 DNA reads TGCGCCAGCAGCTTGGTCACAGGGAATCCTGAAGCTTTCTTT. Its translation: CASSLVTGNPEAFF.

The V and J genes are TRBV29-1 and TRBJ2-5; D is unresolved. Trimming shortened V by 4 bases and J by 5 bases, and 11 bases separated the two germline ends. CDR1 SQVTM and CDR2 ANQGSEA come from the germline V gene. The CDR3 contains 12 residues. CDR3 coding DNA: TGCAGCGTTGGTCACGGCATGGAGACCCAGTACTTC. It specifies CSVGHGMETQYF.

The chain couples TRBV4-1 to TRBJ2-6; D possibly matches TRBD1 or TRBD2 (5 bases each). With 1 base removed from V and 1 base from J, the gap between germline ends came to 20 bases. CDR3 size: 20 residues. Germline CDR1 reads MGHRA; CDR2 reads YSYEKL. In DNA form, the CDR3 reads TGCGCCAGCAGCCAAGTGCTCCGGGGCAGGGAAGGGTCTGGGGCCAACGTCCTGACTTTC. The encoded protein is CASSQVLRGREGSGANVLTF.

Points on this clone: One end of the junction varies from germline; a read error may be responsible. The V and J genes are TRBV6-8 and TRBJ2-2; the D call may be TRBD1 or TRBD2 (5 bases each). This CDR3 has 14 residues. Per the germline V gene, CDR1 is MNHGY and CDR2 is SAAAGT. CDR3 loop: CARPDSSEHRGAVF. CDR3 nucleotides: TGTGCCAGGCCTGACAGCTCCGAACACCGGGGAGCTGTTTTT.

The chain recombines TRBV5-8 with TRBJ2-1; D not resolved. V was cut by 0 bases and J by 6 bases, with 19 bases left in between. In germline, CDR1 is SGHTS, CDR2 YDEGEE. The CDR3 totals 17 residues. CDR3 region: CASSLDEGLRAGNEQFF. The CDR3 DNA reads TGTGCCAGCAGCTTGGATGAAGGGCTACGGGCTGGCAATGAGCAGTTCTTC.

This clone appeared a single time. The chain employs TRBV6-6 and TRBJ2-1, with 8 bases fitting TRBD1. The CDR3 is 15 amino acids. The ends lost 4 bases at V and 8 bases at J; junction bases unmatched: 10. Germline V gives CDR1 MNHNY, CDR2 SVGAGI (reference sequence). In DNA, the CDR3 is TGTGCCAGCAGTTCCGGGACAGGAATGGGGGATGAGCAGTTCTTC. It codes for CASSSGTGMGDEQFF.

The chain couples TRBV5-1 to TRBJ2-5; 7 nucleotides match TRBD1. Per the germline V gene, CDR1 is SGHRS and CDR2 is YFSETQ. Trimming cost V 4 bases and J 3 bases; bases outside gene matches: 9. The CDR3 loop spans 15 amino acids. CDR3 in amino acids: CASSPGTALEETQYF. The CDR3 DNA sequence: TGCGCCAGCAGCCCGGGGACAGCGTTGGAAGAGACCCAGTACTTC.

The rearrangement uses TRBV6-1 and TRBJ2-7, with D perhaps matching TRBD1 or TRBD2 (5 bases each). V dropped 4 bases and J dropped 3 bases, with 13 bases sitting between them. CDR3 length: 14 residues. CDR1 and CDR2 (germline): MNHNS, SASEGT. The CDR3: CASSASGTLYEQYF. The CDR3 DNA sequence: TGTGCCAGCAGTGCCTCAGGGACCCTCTACGAGCAGTACTTC.